The clone carrying this TCR beta chain was picked up one time. V was clipped by 0 bases and J by 5 bases; unmatched bases: 5. This CDR3 has 16 residues. Germline values: CDR1 SGHNT, CDR2 YYREEE (reference sequence). This specimen belongs to a study of blood T cell repertoires in COVID-19. Study in general: Sites in the United States, Italy and Spain provided acute and convalescent COVID-19 samples.

Sequencing used immunoSEQ multiplex PCR; TCRdb keeps in-frame clones, though not all of them. Here the sample spans approximately 140,000 clones, approximately 90% being singletons. The rearrangement joins TRBV5-4 to TRBJ2-3; 11 positions agree with TRBD1. This TCR was recovered from a man between 50 and 59 years old with active or convalescent COVID-19. The specimen sequenced was peripheral blood. In nucleotides, the CDR3 is TGTGCCAGCAGCTTGGGGACAGGGGGCTCCGTAGATACGCAGTATTTT. Protein product: CASSLGTGGSVDTQYF.